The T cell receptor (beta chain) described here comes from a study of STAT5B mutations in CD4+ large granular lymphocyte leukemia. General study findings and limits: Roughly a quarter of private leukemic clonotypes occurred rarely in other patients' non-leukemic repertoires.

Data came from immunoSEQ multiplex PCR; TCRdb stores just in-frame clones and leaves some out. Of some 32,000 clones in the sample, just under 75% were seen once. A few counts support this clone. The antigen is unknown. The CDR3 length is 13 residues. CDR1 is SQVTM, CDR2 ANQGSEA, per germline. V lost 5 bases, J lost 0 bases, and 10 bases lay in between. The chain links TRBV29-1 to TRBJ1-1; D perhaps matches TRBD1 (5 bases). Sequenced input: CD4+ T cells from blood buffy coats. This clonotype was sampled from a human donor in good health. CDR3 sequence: CSVRQTMNTEAFF. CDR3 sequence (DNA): TGCAGCGTTAGACAGACCATGAACACTGAAGCTTTCTTT. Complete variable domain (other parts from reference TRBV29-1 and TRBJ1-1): SAVISQKPSRDICQRGTSLTIQCQVDSQVTMMFWYRQQPGQSLTLIATANQGSEATYESGFVIDKFPISRPNLTFSTLTVSNMSPEDSSIYLCSVRQTMNTEAFFGQGTRLTVV.